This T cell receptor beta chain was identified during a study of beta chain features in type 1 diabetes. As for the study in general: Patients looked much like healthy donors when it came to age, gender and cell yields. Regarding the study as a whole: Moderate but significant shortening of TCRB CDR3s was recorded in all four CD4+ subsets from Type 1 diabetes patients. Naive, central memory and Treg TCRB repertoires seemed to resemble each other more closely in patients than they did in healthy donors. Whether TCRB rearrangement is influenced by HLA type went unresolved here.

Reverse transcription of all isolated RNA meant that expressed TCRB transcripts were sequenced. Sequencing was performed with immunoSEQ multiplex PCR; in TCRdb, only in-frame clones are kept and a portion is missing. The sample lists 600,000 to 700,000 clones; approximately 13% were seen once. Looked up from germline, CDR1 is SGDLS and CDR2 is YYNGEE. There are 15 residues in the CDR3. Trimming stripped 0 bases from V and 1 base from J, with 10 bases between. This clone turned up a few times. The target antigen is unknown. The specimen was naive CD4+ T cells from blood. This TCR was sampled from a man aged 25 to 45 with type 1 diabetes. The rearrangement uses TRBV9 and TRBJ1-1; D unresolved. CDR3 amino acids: CASSVVSSSNTEAFF. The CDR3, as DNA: TGTGCCAGCAGCGTAGTTAGCTCATCGAACACTGAAGCTTTCTTT.